This TCR beta chain was captured in a study of cytomegalovirus exposure and HLA in healthy donors. Study-wide results and caveats: While the bulk of TCR sequences proved rare, some public TCRs turned up in many donors. A list of 150 to 200 TCR beta chains associated with cytomegalovirus was given.

With 60 Vbeta and 13 Jbeta primers, the PCR was carried out. The table came from immunoSEQ multiplex PCR; TCRdb's copy has only in-frame clones and leaves some out. The repertoire holds around 220,000 clones, with about 70% as singletons. The CDR3 consists of 16 residues. CDR1 KGHSY and CDR2 FQNENV come from the germline V gene. V trimming: 4 bases; J trimming: 4 bases; junction bases outside the gene matches: 11. A word on this clone: Its antigen is not known.

The TCR comes from a woman aged 25 to 45 in good health and CMV-seronegative. The chain uses TRBV16 and TRBJ2-7, with 9 bases matching TRBD2. The sample was PBMCs. The CDR3 region has the DNA TGTGCCAGCAGCCGGGCCTTAGCGGGGGCCTTTTACGAGCAGTACTTC. Amino acids: CASSRALAGAFYEQYF.